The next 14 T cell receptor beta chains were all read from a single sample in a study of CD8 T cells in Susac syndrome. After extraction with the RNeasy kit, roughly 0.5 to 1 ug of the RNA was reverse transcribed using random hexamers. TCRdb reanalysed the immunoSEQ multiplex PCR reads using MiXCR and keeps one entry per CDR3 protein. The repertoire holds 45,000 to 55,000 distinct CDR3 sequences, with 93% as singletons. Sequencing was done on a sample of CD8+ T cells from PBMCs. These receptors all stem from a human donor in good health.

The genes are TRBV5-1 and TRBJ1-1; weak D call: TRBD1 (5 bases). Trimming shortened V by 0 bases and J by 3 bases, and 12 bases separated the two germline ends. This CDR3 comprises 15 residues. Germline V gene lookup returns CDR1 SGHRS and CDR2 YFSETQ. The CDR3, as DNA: TGCGCCAGCAGCTTGGCCGGCAGGGCTGACACTGAAGCTTTCTTT. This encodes CASSLAGRADTEAFF.

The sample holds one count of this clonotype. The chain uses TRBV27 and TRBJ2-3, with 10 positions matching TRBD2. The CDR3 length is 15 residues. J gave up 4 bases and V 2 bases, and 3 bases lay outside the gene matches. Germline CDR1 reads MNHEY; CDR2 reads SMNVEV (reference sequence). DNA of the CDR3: TGTGCCAGCAGTTTACTAGCGGGAGAGGCAGATACGCAGTATTTT. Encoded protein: CASSLLAGEADTQYF.

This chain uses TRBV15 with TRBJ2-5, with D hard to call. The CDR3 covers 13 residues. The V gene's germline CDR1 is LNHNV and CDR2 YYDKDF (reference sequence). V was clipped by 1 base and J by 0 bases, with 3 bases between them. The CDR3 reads CATSRVDQETQYF. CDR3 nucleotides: TGTGCCACCAGCAGAGTTGACCAAGAGACCCAGTACTTC.

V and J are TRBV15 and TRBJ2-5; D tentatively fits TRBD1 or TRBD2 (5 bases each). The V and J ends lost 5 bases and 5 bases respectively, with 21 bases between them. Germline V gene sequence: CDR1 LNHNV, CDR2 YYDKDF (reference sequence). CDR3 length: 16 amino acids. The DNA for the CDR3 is TGTGCCACCAGCCTCTTCCGGGACGGCCTGGATGAGACCCAGTACTTC. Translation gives CATSLFRDGLDETQYF. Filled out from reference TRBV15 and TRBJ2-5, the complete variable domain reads DAMVIQNPRYQVTQFGKPVTLSCSQTLNHNVMYWYQQKSSQAPKLLFHYYDKDFNNEADTPDNFQSRRPNTSFCFLDIRSPGLGDTAMYLCATSLFRDGLDETQYFGPGTRLLVL.

CDR3 region: CASSHLDREPAYEQYF. CDR3 coding DNA: TGCGCCAGCAGCCACCTCGACAGGGAGCCAGCCTACGAGCAGTACTTC. V gene TRBV4-1 combines with J gene TRBJ2-7; 7 nucleotides line up with TRBD1. This CDR3 is 16 amino acids long. Germline V gene lookup returns CDR1 MGHRA and CDR2 YSYEKL. Germline trimming cut 3 bases from V and 2 bases from J; bases unmatched to any gene: 10.

CDR3 nucleotides: TGTGCCACCAGTGATTTGCTTCCGGGAGAGACCCAGTACTTC. The encoded protein is CATSDLLPGETQYF. V gene TRBV24-1 combines with J gene TRBJ2-5; D remains unclear. The germline V gene has CDR1 KGHDR and CDR2 SFDVKD. Between the trimmed V and J ends, which lost 0 bases and 4 bases, there was a span of 8 bases. The CDR3 length is 14 residues.

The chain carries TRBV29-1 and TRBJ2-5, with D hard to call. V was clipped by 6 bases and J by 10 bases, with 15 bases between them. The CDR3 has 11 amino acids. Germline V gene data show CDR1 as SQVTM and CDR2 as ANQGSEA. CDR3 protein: CSVPLTSSQYF. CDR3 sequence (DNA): TGCAGCGTCCCCCTCACCAGTAGCCAGTACTTC.

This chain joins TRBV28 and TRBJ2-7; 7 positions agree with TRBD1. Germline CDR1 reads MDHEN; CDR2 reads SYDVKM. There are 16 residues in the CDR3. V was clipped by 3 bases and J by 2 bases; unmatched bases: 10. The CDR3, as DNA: TGTGCCAGCAGTTTTGTGATTGACAGGGCAACCTACGAGCAGTACTTC. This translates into CASSFVIDRATYEQYF.

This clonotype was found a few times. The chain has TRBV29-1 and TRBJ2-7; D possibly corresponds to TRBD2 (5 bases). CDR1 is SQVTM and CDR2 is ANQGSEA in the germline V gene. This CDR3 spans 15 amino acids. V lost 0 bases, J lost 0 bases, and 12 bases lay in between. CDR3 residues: CSVEDPTTSSYEQYF. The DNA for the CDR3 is TGCAGCGTTGAAGACCCGACTACCTCCTCCTACGAGCAGTACTTC.

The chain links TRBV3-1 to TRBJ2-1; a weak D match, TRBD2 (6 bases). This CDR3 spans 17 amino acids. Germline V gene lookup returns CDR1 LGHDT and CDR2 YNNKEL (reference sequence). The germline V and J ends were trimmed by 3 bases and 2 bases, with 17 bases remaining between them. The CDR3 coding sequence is TGTGCCAGCAGCCATGGGGTCTGGGAGGTCACCTACAATGAGCAGTTCTTC. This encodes CASSHGVWEVTYNEQFF.

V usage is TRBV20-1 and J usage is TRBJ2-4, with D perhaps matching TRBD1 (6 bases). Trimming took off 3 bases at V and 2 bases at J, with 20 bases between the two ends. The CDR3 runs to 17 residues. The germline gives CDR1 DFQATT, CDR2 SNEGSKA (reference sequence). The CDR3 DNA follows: TGCAGTGCTAGTTTGTGGGGACAACTTTTTCCCAAAAACATTCAGTACTTC. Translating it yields CSASLWGQLFPKNIQYF.

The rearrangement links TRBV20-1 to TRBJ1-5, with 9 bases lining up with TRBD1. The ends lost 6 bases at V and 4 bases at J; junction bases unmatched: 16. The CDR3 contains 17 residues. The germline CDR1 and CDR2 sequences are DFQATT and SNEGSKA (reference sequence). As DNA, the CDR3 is TGCAGTGCCAGCAGGACAGGGGAAATTTATTTGAATCAGCCCCAGCATTTT. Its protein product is CSASRTGEIYLNQPQHF.

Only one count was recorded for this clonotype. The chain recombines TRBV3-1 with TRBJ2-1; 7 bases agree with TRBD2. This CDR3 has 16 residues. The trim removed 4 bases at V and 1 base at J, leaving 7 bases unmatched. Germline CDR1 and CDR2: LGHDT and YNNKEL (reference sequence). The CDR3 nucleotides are TGTGCCAGCAGCCGCTTGGGGGAGGGGTCCTACAATGAGCAGTTCTTC. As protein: CASSRLGEGSYNEQFF.

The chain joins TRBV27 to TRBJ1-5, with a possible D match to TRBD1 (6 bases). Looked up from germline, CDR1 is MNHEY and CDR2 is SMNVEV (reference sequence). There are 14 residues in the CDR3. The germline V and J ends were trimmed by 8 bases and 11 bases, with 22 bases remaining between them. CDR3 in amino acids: CASSSGGPRGSQHF. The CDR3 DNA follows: TGTGCCAGCTCCTCGGGGGGGCCCAGGGGATCCCAGCATTTT.